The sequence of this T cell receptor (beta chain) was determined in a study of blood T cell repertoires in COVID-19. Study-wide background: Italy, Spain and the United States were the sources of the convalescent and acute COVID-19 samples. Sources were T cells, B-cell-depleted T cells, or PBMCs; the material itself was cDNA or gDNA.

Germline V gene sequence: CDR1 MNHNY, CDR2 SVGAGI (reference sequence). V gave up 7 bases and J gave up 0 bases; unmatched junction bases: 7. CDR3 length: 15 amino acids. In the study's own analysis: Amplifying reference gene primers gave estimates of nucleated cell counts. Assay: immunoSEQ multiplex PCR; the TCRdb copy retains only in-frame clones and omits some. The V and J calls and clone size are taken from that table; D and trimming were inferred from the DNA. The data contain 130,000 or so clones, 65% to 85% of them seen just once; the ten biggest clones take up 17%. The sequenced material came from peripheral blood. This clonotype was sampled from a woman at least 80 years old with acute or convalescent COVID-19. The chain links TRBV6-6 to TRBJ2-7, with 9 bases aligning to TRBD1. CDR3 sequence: CASTQGQGTSYEQYF. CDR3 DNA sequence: TGTGCCAGCACCCAGGGACAGGGCACCTCCTACGAGCAGTACTTC.